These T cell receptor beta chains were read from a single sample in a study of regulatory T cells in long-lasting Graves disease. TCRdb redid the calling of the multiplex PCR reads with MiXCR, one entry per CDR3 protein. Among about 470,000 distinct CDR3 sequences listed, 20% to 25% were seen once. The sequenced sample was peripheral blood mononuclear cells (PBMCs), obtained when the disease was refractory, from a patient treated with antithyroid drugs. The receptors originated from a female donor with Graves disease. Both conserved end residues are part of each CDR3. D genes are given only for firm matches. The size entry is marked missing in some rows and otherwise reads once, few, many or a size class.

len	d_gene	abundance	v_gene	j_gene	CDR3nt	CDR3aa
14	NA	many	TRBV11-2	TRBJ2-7	TGTGCCAGCAGCTTAGAGAGTCTTAGCTCCGAGCAGTACTTC	CASSLESLSSEQYF
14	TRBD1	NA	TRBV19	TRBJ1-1	TGTGCCAGTAGTCCCCGGGACAGGGGGCGCGAAGCTTTCTTT	CASSPRDRGREAFF
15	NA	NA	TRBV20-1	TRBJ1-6	TGCAGTGCTAGAGATCTAACAGTAAATAATTCACCCCTCCACTTT	CSARDLTVNNSPLHF
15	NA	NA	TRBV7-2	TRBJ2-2	TGTGCCAGCAGCTTAACCCTAACGGGCACCGGGGAGCTGTTTTTT	CASSLTLTGTGELFF
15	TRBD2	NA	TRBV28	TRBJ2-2	TGTGCCAGCAGAGGGACTAGCGTTAACACCGGGGAGCTGTTTTTT	CASRGTSVNTGELFF
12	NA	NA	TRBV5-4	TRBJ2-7	TGTGCCAGCAGCGGGGGGGCCCACGAGCAGTACTTC	CASSGGAHEQYF
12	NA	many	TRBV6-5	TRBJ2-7	TGTGCCAGCAGTTACTATATGAAGGAGCAGTACTTC	CASSYYMKEQYF
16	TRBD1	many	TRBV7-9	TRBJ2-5	TGTGCCAGCAGCGATTATACAGGGGGAGGTTCGGAGACCCAGTACTTC	CASSDYTGGGSETQYF
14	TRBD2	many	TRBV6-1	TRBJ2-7	TGTGCCAGCAGTCCGGGACTAGCGGGAGGCGAGCAGTACTTC	CASSPGLAGGEQYF
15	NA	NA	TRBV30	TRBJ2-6	TGTGCCTGGAGTGTCGTGGGTACCGGGGCCAACGTCCTGACTTTC	CAWSVVGTGANVLTF
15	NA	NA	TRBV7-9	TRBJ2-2	TGTGCCAGCAGCCAACTGGGGTGGACGGCCGGGGAGCTGTTTTTT	CASSQLGWTAGELFF
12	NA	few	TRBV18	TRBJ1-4	TGTGCCAGCTCACCTCAAGGGGGAAAACTGTTTTTT	CASSPQGGKLFF
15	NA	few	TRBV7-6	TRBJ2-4	TGTGCCAGCAGCCCCTTGGCGGGGTTAGGGGGCATTCAGTACTTC	CASSPLAGLGGIQYF
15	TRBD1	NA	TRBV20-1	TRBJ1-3	TGCAGTGCGGAGGGTCGGGGGACAGCTGGAAACACCATATATTTT	CSAEGRGTAGNTIYF
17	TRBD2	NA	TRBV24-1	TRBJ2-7	TGTGCCACCAGTGATTTTCAAAGACTAGCGGGATTCTACGAGCAGTACTTC	CATSDFQRLAGFYEQYF
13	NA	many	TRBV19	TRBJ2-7	TGTGCCAGCAGCATACAGGGTCCCTACGAGCAGTACTTC	CASSIQGPYEQYF
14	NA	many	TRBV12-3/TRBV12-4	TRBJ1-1	TGTGCCAGCAGTTTGGGCCCAGGTGGCACTGAAGCTTTCTTT	CASSLGPGGTEAFF
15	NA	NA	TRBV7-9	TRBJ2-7	TGTGCCAGCAGCCCCCATGGGGCGGGGAACTACGAGCAGTACTTC	CASSPHGAGNYEQYF
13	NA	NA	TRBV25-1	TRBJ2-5	TGTGCCAGCAGTCGGATCAGCCAAGAGACCCAGTACTTC	CASSRISQETQYF
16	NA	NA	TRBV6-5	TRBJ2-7	TGTGCCAGCAGTTACTCGATTTTTAAGGGTTCCGACGAGCAGTACTTC	CASSYSIFKGSDEQYF
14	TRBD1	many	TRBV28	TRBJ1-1	TGTGCCAGCAGTGCAGGGGGCATGAACACTGAAGCTTTCTTT	CASSAGGMNTEAFF
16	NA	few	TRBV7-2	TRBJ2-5	TGTGCCAGCAGCTCTCCCCCGGGATCCCTTGGAGAGACCCAGTACTTC	CASSSPPGSLGETQYF
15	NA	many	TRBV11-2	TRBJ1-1	TGTGCCAGCAGCTTGGTCGTCAGAAAGAACACTGAAGCTTTCTTT	CASSLVVRKNTEAFF
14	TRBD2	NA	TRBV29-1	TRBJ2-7	TGCAGCGTTGATCTAGCGGGGGGAGAATACGAGCAGTACTTC	CSVDLAGGEYEQYF
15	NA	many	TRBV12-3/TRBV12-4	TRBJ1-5	TGTGCCAGCAGCCTGGCCGGGGTAAGCAATCAGCCCCAGCATTTT	CASSLAGVSNQPQHF
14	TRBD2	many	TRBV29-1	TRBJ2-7	TGCAGCGTGGCTTCAGCGGGACGCTCCTACGAGCAGTACTTC	CSVASAGRSYEQYF
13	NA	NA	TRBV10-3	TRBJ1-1	TGTGCCATCAGTGAGGGGGCGAGGACTGAAGCTTTCTTT	CAISEGARTEAFF
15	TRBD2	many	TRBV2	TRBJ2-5	TGTGCCAGCAGTCGGTCTAGCGGGGTCCAAGAGACCCAGTACTTC	CASSRSSGVQETQYF
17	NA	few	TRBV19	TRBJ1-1	TGTGCCAGTAGTATAGGGTTTCGGACAGAAACGAACACTGAAGCTTTCTTT	CASSIGFRTETNTEAFF
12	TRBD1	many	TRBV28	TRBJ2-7	TGTGCCAGCAGGATGGGACAGACCGAGCAGTACTTC	CASRMGQTEQYF
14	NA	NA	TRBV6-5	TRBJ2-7	TGTGCCAGCAGTTCAGGGGCCCAGGGCTACGAGCAGTACTTC	CASSSGAQGYEQYF
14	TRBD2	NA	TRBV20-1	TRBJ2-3	TGCAGTGTTCAGTCGGGGGGAGGCACAGATACGCAGTATTTT	CSVQSGGGTDTQYF
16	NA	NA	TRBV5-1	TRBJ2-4	TGCGCCAGCAGCACCCGTAAAGGGTTTGGCAAAAACATTCAGTACTTC	CASSTRKGFGKNIQYF
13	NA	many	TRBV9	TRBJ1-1	TGTGCCAGCAGCGGGAGCTTCGACACTGAAGCTTTCTTT	CASSGSFDTEAFF
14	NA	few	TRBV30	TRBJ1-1	TGTGCCTGGCACCTGATATCCGGGAACACTGAAGCTTTCTTT	CAWHLISGNTEAFF
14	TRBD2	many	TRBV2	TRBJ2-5	TGTGCCAGCAGTGTACCGGGAGGGGAGGAAACCCAGTACTTC	CASSVPGGEETQYF
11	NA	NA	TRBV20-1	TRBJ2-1	TGCAGTGCGGCCCCTGGGAATGAGCAGTTCTTC	CSAAPGNEQFF
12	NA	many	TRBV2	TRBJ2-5	TGTGCCAGCAGGGATTATGGAGAGACCCAGTACTTC	CASRDYGETQYF
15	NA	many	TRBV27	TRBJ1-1	TGTGCCAGCAGTTTACACCGAGGGGCGAACACTGAAGCTTTCTTT	CASSLHRGANTEAFF
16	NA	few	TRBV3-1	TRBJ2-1	TGTGCCAGCAGCCAAGACACGGGAGACGTGTGGAATGAGCAGTTCTTC	CASSQDTGDVWNEQFF
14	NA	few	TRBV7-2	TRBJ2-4	TGTGCCAGCAGCACGAGGACCGGTAAAAACATTCAGTACTTC	CASSTRTGKNIQYF
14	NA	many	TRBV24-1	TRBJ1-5	TGTGCCACCAGCTCACACCTTAGCAATCAGCCCCAGCATTTT	CATSSHLSNQPQHF
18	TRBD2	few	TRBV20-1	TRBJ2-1	TGCAGTGCTCCCCGTTCACTTAGCGGGAGACGTTCCTACAATGAGCAGTTCTTC	CSAPRSLSGRRSYNEQFF
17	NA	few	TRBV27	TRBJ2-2	TGTGCCAGCAGTTTTAATGGGGCCAGAAGGGTCACCGGGGAGCTGTTTTTT	CASSFNGARRVTGELFF
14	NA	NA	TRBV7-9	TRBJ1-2	TGTGCCAGCAGTGGGACAAGTGCGATATATGGCTACACCTTC	CASSGTSAIYGYTF
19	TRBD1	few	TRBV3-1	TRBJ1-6	TGTGCCAGCAGCCAAGCGGGGATGGGGACAGGGATGTCGGGTTCACCCCTCCACTTT	CASSQAGMGTGMSGSPLHF
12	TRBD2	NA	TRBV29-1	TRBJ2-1	TGCAGCGTGTCGGGACTAGCTTATGAGCAGTTCTTC	CSVSGLAYEQFF
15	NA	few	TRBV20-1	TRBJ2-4	TGCAGTGCTCAAGACTGGAGGTTAGCTGAAAACATTCAGTACTTC	CSAQDWRLAENIQYF